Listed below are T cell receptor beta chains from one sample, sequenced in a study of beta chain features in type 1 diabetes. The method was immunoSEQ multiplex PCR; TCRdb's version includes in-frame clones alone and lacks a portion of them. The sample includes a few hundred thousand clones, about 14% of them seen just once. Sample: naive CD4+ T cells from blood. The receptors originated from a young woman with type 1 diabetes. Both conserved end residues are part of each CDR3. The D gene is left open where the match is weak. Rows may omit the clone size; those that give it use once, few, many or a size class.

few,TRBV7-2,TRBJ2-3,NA,TGTGCCAGCAGCCCCCAAATCGGTCTAGGAGATACGCAGTATTTT,CASSPQIGLGDTQYF
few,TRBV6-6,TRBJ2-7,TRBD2,TGTGCCAGCAGACTAGCGGGAGGGTCCTACGAGCAGTACTTC,CASRLAGGSYEQYF
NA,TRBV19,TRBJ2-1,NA,TGTGCCAGTAGTACTCCGAGGGATAGGAATGAGCAGTTCTTC,CASSTPRDRNEQFF
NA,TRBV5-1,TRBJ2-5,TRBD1,TGCGCCAGCAGCGCGGGACAGGTTTTGATTGAGACCCAGTACTTC,CASSAGQVLIETQYF
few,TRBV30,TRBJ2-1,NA,TGTGCCGGTATAGCGAGCTCCTACAATGAGCAGTTCTTC,CAGIASSYNEQFF
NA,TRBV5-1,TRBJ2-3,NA,TGCGCCAGCAGCTTACTAGTTTCCACAGATACGCAGTATTTT,CASSLLVSTDTQYF
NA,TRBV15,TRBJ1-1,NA,TGTGCCACCAGCAGAGGTCCTCTGGCGAACACTGAAGCTTTCTTT,CATSRGPLANTEAFF
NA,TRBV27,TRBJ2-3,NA,TGTGCCAGCAGTCCCCCGGGGGTCCCCACAGATACGCAGTATTTT,CASSPPGVPTDTQYF
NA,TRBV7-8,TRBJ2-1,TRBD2,TGTGCCAGCAGCTTCACGGGAGGGGGTTCCTACAATGAGCAGTTCTTC,CASSFTGGGSYNEQFF
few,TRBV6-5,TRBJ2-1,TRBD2,TGTGCCAGCTATAGCGGGTACAATGAGCAGTTCTTC,CASYSGYNEQFF
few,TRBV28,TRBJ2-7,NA,TGTGCCACCACAGGGAAGGACGAGCAGTACTTC,CATTGKDEQYF
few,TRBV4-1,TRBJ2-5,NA,TGCGCCAGCAGCCTGGAGGGGGAGACCCAGTACTTC,CASSLEGETQYF
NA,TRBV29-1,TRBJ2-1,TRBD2,TGCAGTGGCCTAGCGGGATACAATGAGCAGTTCTTC,CSGLAGYNEQFF
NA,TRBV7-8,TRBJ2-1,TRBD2,TGTGCCAGCAGCTTATCAGACGCTAGCGGGACGGGCCAGTTCTTC,CASSLSDASGTGQFF
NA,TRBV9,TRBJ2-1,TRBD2,TGTGCCAGCAGCCCATCTCTCTCAGCGGGGGAACGTTACAATGAGCAGTTCTTC,CASSPSLSAGERYNEQFF
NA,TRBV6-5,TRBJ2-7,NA,TGTGCCAGCAGGTCTGGCAGATCCTACGAGCAGTACTTC,CASRSGRSYEQYF
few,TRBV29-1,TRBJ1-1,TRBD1,TGCAGCGTTGAATTTCGTATTAAGTTGACAGGGGAGGGTACTGAAGCTTTCTTT,CSVEFRIKLTGEGTEAFF
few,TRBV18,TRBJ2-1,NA,TGTGCCAGCTCACCACTGTCTTCGTCGGGGTTGTCCTACAATGAGCAGTTCTTC,CASSPLSSSGLSYNEQFF
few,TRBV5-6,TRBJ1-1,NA,TGTGCCAGCAGCTTGGGGCAGGCGAACACTGAAGCTTTCTTT,CASSLGQANTEAFF
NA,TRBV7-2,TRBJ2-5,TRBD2,TGTGCCAGCAGCGAACGCGCGACTAGCATGGAGACCCAGTACTTC,CASSERATSMETQYF
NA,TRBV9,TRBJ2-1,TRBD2,TGTGCCAGCAGCCCTAGCGGGAGGCATGAGCAGTTCTTC,CASSPSGRHEQFF
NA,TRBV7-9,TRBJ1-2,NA,TGTGCCAGCAGCTTTATTCAGGACTATGGCTACACCTTC,CASSFIQDYGYTF
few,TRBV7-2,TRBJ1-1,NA,TGTGCCAGCAGCTTAGGGGCAGGGAACACTGAAGCTTTCTTT,CASSLGAGNTEAFF
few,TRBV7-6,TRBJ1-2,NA,TGTGCCAGCAGCTCAAGGGGGGGTTCTGGCTACACCTTC,CASSSRGGSGYTF
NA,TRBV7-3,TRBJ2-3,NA,TGTGCCAGCAGCTTAACACTAGGGCTAGATACGCAGTATTTT,CASSLTLGLDTQYF
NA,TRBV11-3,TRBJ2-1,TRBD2,TGTGCCAGCAGCCCAAGCGGGGGTGGTGAGCAGTTCTTC,CASSPSGGGEQFF
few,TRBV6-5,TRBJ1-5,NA,TGTGCCAGCAGTTACTCGGCAGGGGTTCAGCCCCAGCATTTT,CASSYSAGVQPQHF
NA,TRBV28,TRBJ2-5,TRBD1,TGTGCCAGCAGTGTCTCCGCCTCGGGACAGCAAGAGACCCAGTACTTC,CASSVSASGQQETQYF
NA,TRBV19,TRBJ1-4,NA,TGTGCCAGTAGTAGGGCAGTCGCAACTAATGAAAAACTGTTTTTT,CASSRAVATNEKLFF
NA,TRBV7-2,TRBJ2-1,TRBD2,TGTGCCAGCAGCTTAAGCGCTAGCGGGGCCCATGAGCAGTTCTTC,CASSLSASGAHEQFF
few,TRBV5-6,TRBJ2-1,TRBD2,TGTGCCAGCATCAAATATGCGGGAGGGTCCGGCTCCTACAATGAGCAGTTCTTC,CASIKYAGGSGSYNEQFF
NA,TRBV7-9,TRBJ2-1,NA,TGTGCCAGCAGCTCCCCTCGTGAGGGCAATGAGCAGTTCTTC,CASSSPREGNEQFF
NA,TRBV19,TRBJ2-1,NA,TGTGCCAGTACCCCACTAGCCTTCAGCAATGAGCAGTTCTTC,CASTPLAFSNEQFF
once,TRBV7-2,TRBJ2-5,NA,TGTGCCAGCACCTCTTTAGCGGAGGGAGAGACCCAGTACTTC,CASTSLAEGETQYF
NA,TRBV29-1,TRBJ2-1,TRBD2,TGCAGCGTTGACGGCGGGGGCTCCTACAATGAGCAGTTCTTC,CSVDGGGSYNEQFF
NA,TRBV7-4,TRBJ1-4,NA,TGTGCCAGCAGCCCTACTAATGAAAAACTGTTTTTT,CASSPTNEKLFF
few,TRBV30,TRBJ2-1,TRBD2,TGTGCCTGGAAAGGTCCTCTAGCGGGAGGCAGACTTTACAATGAGCAGTTCTTC,CAWKGPLAGGRLYNEQFF
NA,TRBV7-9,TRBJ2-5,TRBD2,TGTGCCAGCAGCTCTCTAGCGGGAGCCGGGGAGACCCAGTACTTC,CASSSLAGAGETQYF
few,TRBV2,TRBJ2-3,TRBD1,TGTGCCAGCAGACCAAACGGACAGGGCCCGCAGTATTTT,CASRPNGQGPQYF
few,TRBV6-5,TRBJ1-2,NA,TGTGCCAGCAGGCGGGGCAGTTCGGGCTATGGCTACACCTTC,CASRRGSSGYGYTF
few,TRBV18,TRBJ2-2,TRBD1,TGTGCCAGCTCACCGCCAACCGGGACAGGGGCACTCGGGGAGCTGTTTTTT,CASSPPTGTGALGELFF
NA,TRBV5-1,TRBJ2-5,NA,TGCGCCAGCTCCCGGACATACCAAGAGACCCAGTACTTC,CASSRTYQETQYF